The rows below give T cell receptor beta chains drawn from one sample of a study of T cell repertoires in cytomegalovirus infection. Using its own MiXCR run on the reads, TCRdb lists one record per CDR3 protein. The repertoire has 450,000 to 600,000 distinct CDR3 sequences, more than 40% of them found once; the top ten carry roughly two fifths. These receptors are not linked to any known antigen. The sequences come from cultured PBMCs, collected from culture after CMV antigen stimulation. The receptors shown here come from a human donor in good health (CMV status not recorded). Some clones in this sample may be carry-over from other donors' samples. Each CDR3 is given with its conserved first and last residue. Fields, in order: V gene, J gene, CDR3 protein.

v_call: TRBV5-4; j_call: TRBJ1-6; cdr3_aa: CASSSETGGDSPLHF
v_call: TRBV5-1; j_call: TRBJ2-7; cdr3_aa: CASSTRTSGGIAYEQYF
v_call: TRBV12-3/TRBV12-4; j_call: TRBJ2-3; cdr3_aa: CASSWDGSTDTQYF
v_call: TRBV12-3/TRBV12-4; j_call: TRBJ1-5; cdr3_aa: CASSPTEYSNQPQHF
v_call: TRBV7-2; j_call: TRBJ2-5; cdr3_aa: CASSPPQRTQYF
v_call: TRBV7-6; j_call: TRBJ1-2; cdr3_aa: CASSPPGGYGYTF
v_call: TRBV7-8; j_call: TRBJ1-4; cdr3_aa: CASSLATGGWEKLFF
v_call: TRBV5-4; j_call: TRBJ2-7; cdr3_aa: CASSSPRTGRYEQYF
v_call: TRBV27; j_call: TRBJ2-7; cdr3_aa: CASSNPPSYEQYF
v_call: TRBV6-2/TRBV6-3; j_call: TRBJ2-6; cdr3_aa: CASGDPRAYSGANVLTF
v_call: TRBV12-3/TRBV12-4; j_call: TRBJ2-7; cdr3_aa: CASSLAGQGASYEQYF
v_call: TRBV7-2; j_call: TRBJ2-5; cdr3_aa: CASSISGGALTQYF
v_call: TRBV7-2; j_call: TRBJ1-3; cdr3_aa: CASSLGGLGGNTIYF
v_call: TRBV6-1; j_call: TRBJ2-1; cdr3_aa: CASSDFQGYEQFF
v_call: TRBV7-2; j_call: TRBJ2-1; cdr3_aa: CASTQTGPYNEQFF
v_call: TRBV6-2/TRBV6-3; j_call: TRBJ2-2; cdr3_aa: CASREYNSGTGELFF
v_call: TRBV7-2; j_call: TRBJ2-7; cdr3_aa: CASSFVGESSYEQYF
v_call: TRBV6-5; j_call: TRBJ2-3; cdr3_aa: CASSYSGVSGRGDTDTQYF
v_call: TRBV12-3/TRBV12-4; j_call: TRBJ1-5; cdr3_aa: CASSRKGGSQHF
v_call: TRBV19; j_call: TRBJ2-2; cdr3_aa: CASSRQGVTGELFF
v_call: TRBV7-2; j_call: TRBJ2-3; cdr3_aa: CASSQQGTISTDTQYF
v_call: TRBV7-8; j_call: TRBJ2-5; cdr3_aa: CASSLLSMGASETQYF
v_call: TRBV7-2; j_call: TRBJ2-1; cdr3_aa: CASSLSRTLWGNEQFF
v_call: TRBV7-2; j_call: TRBJ2-1; cdr3_aa: CASSLDLGRGGWNEQFF
v_call: TRBV20-1; j_call: TRBJ2-1; cdr3_aa: CSVSRVEQFF
v_call: TRBV6-6; j_call: TRBJ2-7; cdr3_aa: CASSFGSAYEQYF
v_call: TRBV7-2; j_call: TRBJ2-2; cdr3_aa: CASSLQGGGIGTGELFF
v_call: TRBV29-1; j_call: TRBJ2-3; cdr3_aa: CSVGQGGTDTQYF
v_call: TRBV6-8; j_call: TRBJ1-2; cdr3_aa: CASSRGVRGDYGYTF
v_call: TRBV20-1; j_call: TRBJ2-1; cdr3_aa: CSASFSGIPPGNEQFF
v_call: TRBV7-2; j_call: TRBJ2-7; cdr3_aa: CASSLGVGTNYEQYF
v_call: TRBV7-9; j_call: TRBJ1-1; cdr3_aa: CASSPVGTEAFF
v_call: TRBV6-1; j_call: TRBJ1-1; cdr3_aa: CASSEAIGTGEPIEAFF
v_call: TRBV15; j_call: TRBJ1-4; cdr3_aa: CATSRARTGGAPNEKLFF
v_call: TRBV12-3/TRBV12-4; j_call: TRBJ2-7; cdr3_aa: CASSPGTSGKRYEQYF
v_call: TRBV7-9; j_call: TRBJ1-4; cdr3_aa: CASSDRTGSEKLFF
v_call: TRBV7-2; j_call: TRBJ1-5; cdr3_aa: CASSWGEWSNQPQHF
v_call: TRBV11-2; j_call: TRBJ2-3; cdr3_aa: CASSTSGASDTQYF
v_call: TRBV6-1; j_call: TRBJ2-7; cdr3_aa: CASSEAQTGQSDEQYF
v_call: TRBV5-1; j_call: TRBJ2-1; cdr3_aa: CASSLEGPEQFF
v_call: TRBV18; j_call: TRBJ2-3; cdr3_aa: CASSPPSGTTDTQYF
v_call: TRBV7-2; j_call: TRBJ2-5; cdr3_aa: CASRLPPETQYF
v_call: TRBV7-8; j_call: TRBJ2-7; cdr3_aa: CASSFTQQGEQYF
v_call: TRBV19; j_call: TRBJ1-2; cdr3_aa: CASRGPSPWGDYGYTF